This entry is about one T cell receptor (beta chain). Its antigen is as yet unknown. The CDR3 consists of 16 residues. Germline V gives CDR1 MNHEY, CDR2 SMNVEV (reference sequence). Measured with immunoSEQ multiplex PCR; TCRdb has only the in-frame clones, and not every one. The sample shows about 5,100 clones, around 61% of them seen only once. This entry is derived from a study of CD8 T cell repertoires and HIV-1 epitope variants. About the study: Separate wells received one of Twenty-five Gag or Nef variant peptides. 1M T cells were kept uncultured as a baseline.

Study-wide results and caveats: Most of the nine antigen-specific clonotypes appeared cross-reactive to autologous or escape variants.

Input material: cultured CD8+ T cells derived from PBMCs. The TCR originated in a male donor with HIV. The chain uses TRBV27 and TRBJ2-5, with a possible D match to TRBD1 (6 bases). The end of the DNA is better explained by TRBJ2-7, so the J call may be wrong. The CDR3 DNA reads as TGTGCCAGCAGTTTATCACAGGGAACCCTCTCCTACGAGCAGTACTTC. Protein: CASSLSQGTLSYEQYF.